A selection of T cell receptor beta chains follows, all from one sample in a study of T-cell reconstitution after alpha-beta-depleted transplantation in children. MiXCR was run by TCRdb on the PCR reads, yielding one entry per CDR3 protein. The data show over 400,000 distinct CDR3 sequences, with 12% seen just once and around 6% held by the top ten. The specimen comprised PBMCs from the stem cell graft donor, sampled from the stem cell graft. The receptors were gathered from a human donor who donated a stem cell graft to a child with combined immunodeficiency. The conserved cysteine and the conserved F or W are not part of the CDR3 here. The D gene is left open where the match is weak.

V gene | D gene | CDR3 protein
TRBV15 | TRBD1 | ATSSDRGGEQF
TRBV10-3 | NA | AIRDSNNEQF
TRBV12-3/TRBV12-4 | TRBD1 | ASSFRQGLTDTQY
TRBV15 | TRBD1 | ATSLTGSGELF
TRBV6-1 | NA | AILGGTWGTEAF
TRBV24-1 | TRBD2 | APLGGDRLSGANVLT
TRBV6-5 | NA | ASSSARDAETQY
TRBV7-2 | NA | ASSSAGGNTEAF
TRBV12-3/TRBV12-4 | TRBD2 | ASRGAGVWAGELF
TRBV7-2 | NA | ASSSTDGNTEAF
TRBV5-1 | TRBD2 | ASSLATSGLETQY
TRBV20-1 | TRBD1 | SASPQGSANYGYT
TRBV7-3 | TRBD1 | ASSKGQGIGELF
TRBV11-2 | TRBD2 | ASSLGRRAGGVSGELF
TRBV18 | TRBD2 | ASSPLTSGSSGANVLT
TRBV11-2 | TRBD2 | ASSSDGRASDEQY
TRBV9 | NA | ASSNPYLSPTDTQY
TRBV11-3 | TRBD2 | ASSPRAGRASTDTQY
TRBV29-1 | NA | SVEVGSGGEQF
TRBV12-3/TRBV12-4 | NA | ASSLDQGTGNTQY
TRBV29-1 | NA | SVEGGRGVNTEAF
TRBV10-3 | TRBD2 | AISEESGGHNEQF
TRBV9 | NA | ASSPPSNTGELF
TRBV7-2 | TRBD2 | ASSLDGGANGELF
TRBV12-3/TRBV12-4 | NA | ASSQERQPQH
TRBV7-3 | TRBD1 | ASSQGQGTPYEQY
TRBV6-5 | TRBD1 | ASSYQTGNSYEQY
TRBV12-3/TRBV12-4 | NA | ASSYWWGKNIQY
TRBV12-3/TRBV12-4 | TRBD1 | ASRRWGTGGSYEQY
TRBV15 | NA | ATSRVAGELF
TRBV3-1 | NA | ASSQDRRWEGTQY